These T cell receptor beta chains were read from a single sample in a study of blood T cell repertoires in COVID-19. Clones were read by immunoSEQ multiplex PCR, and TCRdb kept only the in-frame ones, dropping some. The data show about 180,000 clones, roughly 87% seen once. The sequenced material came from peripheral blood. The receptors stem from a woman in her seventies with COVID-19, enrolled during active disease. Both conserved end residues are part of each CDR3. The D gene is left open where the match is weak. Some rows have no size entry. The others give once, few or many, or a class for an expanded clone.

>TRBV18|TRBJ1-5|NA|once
CASSSQGGSNQPQHF
TGTGCCAGCTCATCCCAGGGCGGTAGCAATCAGCCCCAGCATTTT
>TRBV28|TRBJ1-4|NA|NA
CASSGEGSGEKLFF
TGTGCCAGCAGTGGTGAGGGATCCGGTGAAAAACTGTTTTTT
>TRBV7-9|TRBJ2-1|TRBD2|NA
CASSLWTSGINEQFF
TGTGCCAGCAGCTTATGGACTAGCGGGATCAATGAGCAGTTCTTC
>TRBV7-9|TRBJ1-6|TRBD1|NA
CASRRTGTSSPLHF
TGTGCCAGCAGGAGGACAGGGACAAGTTCACCCCTCCACTTT
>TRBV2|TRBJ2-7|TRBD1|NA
CASSVTGDGEQYF
TGTGCCAGCAGTGTAACAGGGGACGGCGAGCAGTACTTC
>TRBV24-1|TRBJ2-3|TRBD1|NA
CATSDPGQGVADTQYF
TGTGCCACCAGTGATCCCGGACAGGGTGTCGCAGATACGCAGTATTTT
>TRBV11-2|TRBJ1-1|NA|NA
CASSLERGRLPFF
TGTGCCAGCAGCTTAGAGCGGGGGCGGTTACCTTTCTTT
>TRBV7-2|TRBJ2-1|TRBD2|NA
CASSLRLAGNNEQFF
TGTGCCAGCAGCTTAAGACTAGCTGGAAACAATGAGCAGTTCTTC
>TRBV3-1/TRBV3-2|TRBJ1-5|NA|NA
CASSKGRRGSRGHQPQHF
TGTGCCAGCAGCAAGGGGAGAAGGGGGAGTAGAGGGCATCAGCCCCAGCATTTT
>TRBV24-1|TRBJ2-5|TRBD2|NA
CATSEAGRGRTETQYF
TGTGCCACCAGTGAGGCGGGGCGGGGGAGGACGGAGACCCAGTACTTC
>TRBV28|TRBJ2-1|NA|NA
CASSSSERARDEQFF
TGTGCCAGCAGTTCATCGGAACGAGCGCGGGATGAGCAGTTCTTC
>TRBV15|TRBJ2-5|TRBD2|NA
CATSRGLAGVVGETQYF
TGTGCCACCAGCAGAGGACTAGCGGGAGTGGTTGGGGAGACCCAGTACTTC
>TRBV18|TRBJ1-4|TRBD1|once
CASSPEAGGAAGTELFF
TGTGCCAGCTCACCTGAGGCAGGGGGCGCCGCCGGAACCGAACTGTTTTTT
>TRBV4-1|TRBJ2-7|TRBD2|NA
CASSQESLAGELEQYF
TGCGCCAGCAGCCAAGAATCACTAGCGGGAGAACTCGAGCAGTACTTC
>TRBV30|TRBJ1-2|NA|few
CAWSYQGGGYTF
TGTGCCTGGAGCTACCAGGGAGGTGGCTACACCTTC
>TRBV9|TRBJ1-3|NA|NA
CASSVASGGNTIYF
TGTGCCAGCAGCGTAGCTTCCGGGGGAAACACCATATATTTT
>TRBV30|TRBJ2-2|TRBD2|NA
CAWRISGTDGELFF
TGTGCCTGGAGGATTAGCGGGACCGACGGGGAGCTGTTTTTT
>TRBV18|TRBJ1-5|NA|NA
CASSPWSRSGGNQPQHF
TGTGCCAGCTCACCGTGGTCTAGATCAGGGGGCAATCAGCCCCAGCATTTT
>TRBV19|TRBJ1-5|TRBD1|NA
CASTRQGAWPQPQHF
TGTGCCAGTACTCGACAGGGGGCTTGGCCTCAGCCCCAGCATTTT
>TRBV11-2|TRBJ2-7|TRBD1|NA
CASSPQTGGLLEQYF
TGTGCCAGCAGCCCACAGACAGGGGGGTTACTCGAGCAGTACTTC
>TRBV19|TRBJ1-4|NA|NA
CASRQSGANLEKLFF
TGTGCCAGTAGGCAGAGCGGGGCAAATCTTGAAAAACTGTTTTTT
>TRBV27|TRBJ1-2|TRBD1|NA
CASTKQGRTNYGYTF
TGTGCCAGCACTAAACAGGGGCGAACTAACTATGGCTACACCTTC
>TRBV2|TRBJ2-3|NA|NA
CASSEAGTADTQYF
TGTGCCAGCAGTGAGGCCGGGACTGCGGATACGCAGTATTTT
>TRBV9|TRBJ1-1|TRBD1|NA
CASSPLGQGRAFF
TGTGCCAGCAGCCCCCTCGGACAGGGACGAGCTTTCTTT
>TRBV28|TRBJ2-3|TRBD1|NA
CASSRRTGSTDTQYF
TGTGCCAGCAGTAGACGGACAGGGAGCACAGATACGCAGTATTTT
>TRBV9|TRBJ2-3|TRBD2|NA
CASSAGREDTQYF
TGTGCCAGCAGCGCCGGGAGGGAAGATACGCAGTATTTT
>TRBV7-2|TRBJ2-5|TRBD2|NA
CASSLALAGGGETQYF
TGTGCCAGCAGCTTAGCGCTGGCGGGGGGTGGGGAGACCCAGTACTTC
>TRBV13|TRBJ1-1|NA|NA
CASSPGEANTEAFF
TGTGCCAGCAGCCCTGGGGAGGCGAACACTGAAGCTTTCTTT
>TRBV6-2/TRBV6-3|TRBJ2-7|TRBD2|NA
CASSPGGSIYEQYF
TGTGCCAGCAGTCCGGGAGGCTCAATCTACGAGCAGTACTTC
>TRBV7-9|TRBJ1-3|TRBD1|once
CASSPGGQIGNTIYF
TGTGCCAGCAGCCCAGGGGGACAGATTGGAAACACCATATATTTT
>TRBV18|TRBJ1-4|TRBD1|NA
CASSPGQGTNEKLFF
TGTGCCAGCTCACCGGGACAGGGAACTAATGAAAAACTGTTTTTT
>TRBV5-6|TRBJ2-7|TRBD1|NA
CASSPGTGVINEQYF
TGTGCCAGCAGCCCCGGGACAGGGGTTATCAACGAGCAGTACTTC
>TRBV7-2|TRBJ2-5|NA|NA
CASSLARPTRETQYF
TGTGCCAGCAGCTTAGCGCGGCCTACGCGGGAGACCCAGTACTTC
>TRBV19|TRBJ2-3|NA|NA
CASSGSSTDTQYF
TGTGCCAGTAGCGGGTCTAGCACAGATACGCAGTATTTT
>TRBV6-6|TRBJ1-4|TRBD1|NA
CASSQSSRGKLFF
TGTGCCAGCAGTCAATCCTCCAGGGGGAAACTGTTTTTT
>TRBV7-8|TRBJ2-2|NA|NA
CASSFQGATGELFF
TGTGCCAGCAGCTTTCAGGGCGCCACCGGGGAGCTGTTTTTT
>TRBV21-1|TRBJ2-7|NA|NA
CASSEGLHYEQYF
TGTGCCAGCAGCGAAGGACTTCACTACGAGCAGTACTTC
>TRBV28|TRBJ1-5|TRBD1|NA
CASSLGQGRFQPQHF
TGTGCCAGCAGTTTGGGACAGGGGAGGTTCCAGCCCCAGCATTTT
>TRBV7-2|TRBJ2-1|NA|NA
CASSLRLHDEQFF
TGTGCCAGCAGCTTAAGACTACACGATGAGCAGTTCTTC
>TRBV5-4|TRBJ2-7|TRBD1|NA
CASSLGTGASYEQYF
TGTGCCAGCAGCTTAGGGACAGGAGCTTCCTACGAGCAGTACTTC
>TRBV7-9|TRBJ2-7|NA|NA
CASSSTTYEQYF
TGTGCCAGCAGCTCCACTACCTACGAGCAGTACTTC
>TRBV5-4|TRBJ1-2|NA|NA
CASSLPQGRNGYTF
TGTGCCAGCAGCTTGCCCCAGGGGCGGAATGGCTACACCTTC
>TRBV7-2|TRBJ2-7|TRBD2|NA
CASSLAGLAGVGEQYF
TGTGCCAGCAGCTTAGCGGGACTAGCGGGAGTGGGGGAGCAGTACTTC
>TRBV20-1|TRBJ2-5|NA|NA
CSAMRETQYF
TGCAGTGCTATGAGAGAGACCCAGTACTTC
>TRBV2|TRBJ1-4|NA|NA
CASSYQGRGEKLFF
TGTGCCAGCAGTTATCAGGGGAGAGGTGAAAAACTGTTTTTT